This T cell receptor beta chain was recorded in a study of tumor and adjacent non-tumor tissue in lung cancer. Study summary: Aged about 30 to 85 years, patients included under 13 men and roughly 5 women with stage I to III disease. Samples averaged about 4.17 million productive TCRbeta reads each. Study-wide results and limits: Patients with more diverse tumor TCRs had worse survival. TCR diversity was significantly greater in tumor than normal lung tissue.

TCRbeta libraries were built with three rounds of nested PCR, modified from ARM-PCR. TCRdb re-analysed the multiplex PCR reads in MiXCR, keeping a single row per CDR3 protein. The sample has over 100,000 distinct CDR3 sequences, 62% seen once; the top ten hold about 20%. Trimming at V came to 4 bases and at J to 7 bases, leaving 10 bases not matched to a gene. The CDR3 has 15 residues. From germline, CDR1 is SEHNR and CDR2 FQNEAQ (reference sequence). This sample's RNA came from whole unsorted tissue. The normal lung tissue was taken more than 3 cm from the tumor edge. In the case of this clonotype: What it recognizes is unknown.

The TCR comes from a man in his fifties or sixties with non-small cell lung cancer. Sequenced input: distant non-tumor lung tissue. This chain uses TRBV7-9 with TRBJ2-1, with TRBD1 matching over 7 bases. As DNA, the CDR3 is TGTGCCAGCAGCTCTTCCCAGGGGGTAAATAATGAGCAGTTCTTC. Its translation: CASSSSQGVNNEQFF.